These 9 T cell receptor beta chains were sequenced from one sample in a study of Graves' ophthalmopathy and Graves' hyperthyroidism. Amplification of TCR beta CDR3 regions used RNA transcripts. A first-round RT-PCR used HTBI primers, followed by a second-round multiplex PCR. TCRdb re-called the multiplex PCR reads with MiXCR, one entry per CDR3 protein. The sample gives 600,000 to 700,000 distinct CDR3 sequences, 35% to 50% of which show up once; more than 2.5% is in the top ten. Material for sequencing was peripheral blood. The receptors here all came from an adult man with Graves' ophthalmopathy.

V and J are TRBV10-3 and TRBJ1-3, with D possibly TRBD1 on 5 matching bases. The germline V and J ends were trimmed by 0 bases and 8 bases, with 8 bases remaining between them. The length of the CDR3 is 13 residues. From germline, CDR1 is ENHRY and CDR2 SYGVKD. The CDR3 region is CAISESGQDTIYF. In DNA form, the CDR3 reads TGTGCCATCAGTGAGTCAGGACAAGACACCATATATTTT.

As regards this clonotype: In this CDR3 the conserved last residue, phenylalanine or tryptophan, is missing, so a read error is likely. DNA of the CDR3: TGTGCCAGCAGTGAAGGGGTAGTTGAAGCTTTCCCT. It is translated as CASSEGVVEAFP. V usage is TRBV2 and J usage is TRBJ1-1; D unresolved. The ends were cut back, 1 base at V and 7 bases at J, with 7 bases in the middle. Germline CDR1 and CDR2: SNHLY and FYNNEI. This CDR3 is 12 amino acids long.

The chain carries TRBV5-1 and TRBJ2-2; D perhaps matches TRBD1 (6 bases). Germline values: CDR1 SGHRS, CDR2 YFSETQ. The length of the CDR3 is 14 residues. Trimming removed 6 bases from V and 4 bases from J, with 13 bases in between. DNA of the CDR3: TGCGCCAGCACGCTAGCAGGGGCCACCGGGGAGCTGTTTTTT. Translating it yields CASTLAGATGELFF.

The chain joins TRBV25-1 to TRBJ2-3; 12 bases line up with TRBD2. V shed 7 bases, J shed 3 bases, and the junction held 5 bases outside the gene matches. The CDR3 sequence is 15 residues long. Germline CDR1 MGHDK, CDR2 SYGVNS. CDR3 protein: CASILAGGTTDTQYF. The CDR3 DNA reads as TGTGCCAGCATCCTAGCGGGAGGGACAACAGATACGCAGTATTTT.

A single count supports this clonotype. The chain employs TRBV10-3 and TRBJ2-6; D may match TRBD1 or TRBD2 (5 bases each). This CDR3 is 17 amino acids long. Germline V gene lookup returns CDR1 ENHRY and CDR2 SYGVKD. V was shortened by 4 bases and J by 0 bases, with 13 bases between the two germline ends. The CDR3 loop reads CAISAGPRDSGANVLTF. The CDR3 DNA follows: TGTGCCATCAGTGCGGGACCCCGAGACTCTGGGGCCAACGTCCTGACTTTC.

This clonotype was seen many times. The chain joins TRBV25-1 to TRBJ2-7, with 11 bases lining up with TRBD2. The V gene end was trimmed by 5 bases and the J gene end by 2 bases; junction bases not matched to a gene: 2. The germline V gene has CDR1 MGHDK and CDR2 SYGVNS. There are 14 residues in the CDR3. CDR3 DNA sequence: TGTGCCAGCAGTCCGACTAGCGGGGCCTACGAGCAGTACTTC. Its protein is CASSPTSGAYEQYF.

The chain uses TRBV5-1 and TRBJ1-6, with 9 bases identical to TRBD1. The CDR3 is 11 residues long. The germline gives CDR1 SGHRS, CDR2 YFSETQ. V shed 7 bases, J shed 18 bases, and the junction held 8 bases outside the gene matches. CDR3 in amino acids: CASGGQGVTHF. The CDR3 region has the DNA TGCGCCAGCGGGGGACAGGGAGTCACCCACTTT. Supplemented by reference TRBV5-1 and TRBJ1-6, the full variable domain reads KAGVTQTPRYLIKTRGQQVTLSCSPISGHRSVSWYQQTPGQGLQFLFEYFSETQRNKGNFPGRFSGRQFSNSRSEMNVSTLELGDSALYLCASGGQGVTHFGNGTRLTVT.

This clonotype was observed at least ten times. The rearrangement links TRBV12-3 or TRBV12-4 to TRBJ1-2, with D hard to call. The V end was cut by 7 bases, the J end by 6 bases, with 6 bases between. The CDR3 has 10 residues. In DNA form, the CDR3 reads TGTGCCAGCATCCACGATGGCTACACCTTC. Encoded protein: CASIHDGYTF.

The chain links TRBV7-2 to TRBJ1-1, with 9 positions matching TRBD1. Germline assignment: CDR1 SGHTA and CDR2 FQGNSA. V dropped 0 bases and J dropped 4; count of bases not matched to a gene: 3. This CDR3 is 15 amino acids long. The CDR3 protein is CASSLARGQGTEAFF. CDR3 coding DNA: TGTGCCAGCAGCTTAGCCCGGGGACAGGGCACTGAAGCTTTCTTT.